These T cell receptor beta chains were read from a single sample in a study of shared clonotypes between healthy human individuals. Sequencing used immunoSEQ multiplex PCR; TCRdb keeps in-frame clones, though not all of them. The sample shows about 2.4 million clones, approximately 93% of them seen only once. The sequencing input was naive CD4+ T cells from PBMCs. These receptors were taken from a man younger than 30 in good health. Some clones in this sample may be carry-over from other donors' samples. CDR3s include the opening cysteine and the closing phenylalanine or tryptophan. D genes are given only for firm matches. Only some rows state a clone size, as once, few, many or a class for expanded clones.

V	D	size	J	CDR3	DNA
TRBV9	TRBD2	NA	TRBJ2-3	CASSSSGRGYTQYF	TGTGCCAGCAGTTCAAGCGGGAGGGGATATACGCAGTATTTT
TRBV5-1	TRBD2	NA	TRBJ2-7	CASSVRTSGMAGEQYF	TGCGCCAGCAGCGTACGGACTAGCGGGATGGCGGGCGAGCAGTACTTC
TRBV9	NA	NA	TRBJ1-1	CASSPPDGQFTEAFF	TGTGCCAGCAGCCCCCCGGACGGACAATTCACTGAAGCTTTCTTT
TRBV7-2	TRBD2	NA	TRBJ2-1	CASSPNPGGPYNEQFF	TGTGCCAGCAGCCCTAACCCGGGAGGGCCCTACAATGAGCAGTTCTTC
TRBV2	NA	once	TRBJ2-7	CASSRQGYEQYF	TGTGCCAGCAGTCGGCAGGGGTACGAGCAGTACTTC
TRBV7-2	NA	NA	TRBJ2-3	CASLVRGGTDTQYF	TGTGCCAGCCTGGTTAGGGGGGGCACAGATACGCAGTATTTT
TRBV7-3	TRBD2	NA	TRBJ2-1	CASSPGTSGYNEQFF	TGTGCCAGCAGCCCCGGGACTAGCGGATACAATGAGCAGTTCTTC
TRBV27	TRBD1	NA	TRBJ2-3	CASSYIQGWGSTQYF	TGTGCCAGCAGTTACATACAGGGGTGGGGTAGTACGCAGTATTTT
TRBV19	NA	NA	TRBJ2-3	CASSTAPVSTDTQYF	TGTGCCAGTAGCACAGCCCCGGTTAGCACAGATACGCAGTATTTT
TRBV7-6	NA	once	TRBJ2-7	CASSSLPGTSYEQYF	TGTGCCAGCAGCTCACTACCGGGAACTTCCTACGAGCAGTACTTC
TRBV5-1	NA	NA	TRBJ2-2	CASRLQPSPGELFF	TGCGCCAGCAGGTTACAGCCCAGTCCCGGGGAGCTGTTTTTT
TRBV18	NA	NA	TRBJ1-1	CASSPVIVNTEAFF	TGTGCCAGCTCACCAGTTATCGTGAACACTGAAGCTTTCTTT
TRBV19	NA	NA	TRBJ2-7	CASSIRDYEQYF	TGTGCCAGTAGTATCCGGGACTACGAGCAGTACTTC
TRBV25-1	NA	NA	TRBJ1-1	CASSEAFF	TGTGCCAGCAGCGAAGCTTTCTTT
TRBV7-9	TRBD1	NA	TRBJ2-2	CASSFDGTGPLFF	TGTGCCAGCAGCTTCGACGGGACAGGTCCGCTGTTTTTT
TRBV5-1	NA	NA	TRBJ1-1	CASSLLGTNTEAFF	TGCGCCAGCAGCTTACTCGGGACTAACACTGAAGCTTTCTTT
TRBV10-3	TRBD2	NA	TRBJ2-3	CAITRDSGGEDTQYF	TGTGCCATCACCCGAGATAGCGGGGGTGAAGATACGCAGTATTTT
TRBV11-1	TRBD1	NA	TRBJ2-5	CASSSRKDRALQETQYF	TGTGCCAGCAGCTCAAGAAAAGACAGGGCCCTCCAAGAGACCCAGTACTTC
TRBV5-1	NA	NA	TRBJ2-3	CASRPRGSTDTQYF	TGCGCCAGCAGACCCAGGGGAAGCACAGATACGCAGTATTTT
TRBV7-3	TRBD1	few	TRBJ2-5	CASSPNRGQETQYF	TGTGCCAGCAGCCCTAACAGGGGGCAAGAGACCCAGTACTTC
TRBV28	NA	NA	TRBJ2-7	CASSVFGREQYF	TGTGCCAGCAGCGTGTTCGGGCGCGAGCAGTACTTC
TRBV4-2	TRBD2	NA	TRBJ2-7	CASSQVPSGSYEQYF	TGTGCCAGCAGCCAAGTACCTAGCGGGAGCTACGAGCAGTACTTC
TRBV10-1	TRBD2	NA	TRBJ2-3	CASSEWVSGVTDTQYF	TGCGCCAGCAGTGAGTGGGTTAGCGGGGTCACAGATACGCAGTATTTT
TRBV28	NA	once	TRBJ2-7	CASSSGVYEQYF	TGTGCCAGCAGTTCGGGGGTTTACGAGCAGTACTTC
TRBV25-1	NA	NA	TRBJ2-7	CASSVDYSYEQYF	TGTGCCAGCAGTGTTGATTACTCCTACGAGCAGTACTTC
TRBV20-1	NA	NA	TRBJ2-4	CSAAGTIQYF	TGCAGTGCTGCAGGAACCATTCAGTACTTC
TRBV19	NA	few	TRBJ1-1	CASSIARRGAFF	TGTGCCAGTAGTATCGCCCGGAGGGGAGCTTTCTTT
TRBV5-1	NA	NA	TRBJ2-5	CASSSGHYQETQYF	TGCGCCAGCAGCTCGGGACACTACCAAGAGACCCAGTACTTC
TRBV7-9	NA	NA	TRBJ1-4	CASSLVGVGEKLFF	TGTGCCAGCAGCTTAGTCGGGGTCGGCGAAAAACTGTTTTTT
TRBV15	TRBD1	NA	TRBJ1-5	CATSREDRGNQPQHF	TGTGCCACCAGCAGAGAAGACAGGGGGAATCAGCCCCAGCATTTT
TRBV19	NA	NA	TRBJ2-5	CASSIAREQTQYF	TGTGCCAGTAGTATTGCCCGGGAACAGACCCAGTACTTC
TRBV7-2	NA	NA	TRBJ2-3	CASSPVSLPTDTQYF	TGTGCCAGCAGCCCTGTGAGTTTACCCACAGATACGCAGTATTTT
TRBV11-2	NA	NA	TRBJ1-2	CASSFGGAGAGYTF	TGTGCCAGCAGCTTTGGGGGAGCAGGGGCTGGCTACACCTTC
TRBV4-2	TRBD2	NA	TRBJ2-5	CASSQEVSAGDWQETQYF	TGTGCCAGCAGCCAAGAGGTGTCGGCGGGAGACTGGCAGGAGACCCAGTACTTC
TRBV28	NA	NA	TRBJ2-7	CASSFGWRGYEQYF	TGTGCCAGCAGTTTCGGCTGGCGGGGCTACGAGCAGTACTTC
TRBV5-5	NA	NA	TRBJ1-2	CASSFVSLDGYTF	TGTGCCAGCAGCTTTGTTTCATTGGATGGCTACACCTTC
TRBV27	NA	once	TRBJ1-1	CASSLGGATEAFF	TGTGCCAGCAGTTTAGGTGGGGCCACTGAAGCTTTCTTT
TRBV5-1	NA	NA	TRBJ1-4	CASSRDRTNEKLFF	TGCGCCAGCAGCCGAGACAGGACTAATGAAAAACTGTTTTTT
TRBV6-5	TRBD1	NA	TRBJ2-3	CASRSGTAYTDTQYF	TGTGCCAGCAGGTCCGGGACAGCCTACACAGATACGCAGTATTTT
TRBV12-2	NA	NA	TRBJ2-5	CASRLARQNQETQYF	TGTGCAAGTCGCTTAGCGCGACAGAACCAAGAGACCCAGTACTTC
TRBV6-1	NA	NA	TRBJ1-1	CASSELLGRESEAFF	TGTGCCAGCAGTGAACTACTGGGGCGGGAGTCTGAAGCTTTCTTT
TRBV11-2	TRBD2	NA	TRBJ2-1	CASSHHRGGTQVPYNEQFF	TGTGCCAGCAGCCACCACCGGGGGGGGACTCAAGTACCATACAATGAGCAGTTCTTC
TRBV6-5	NA	once	TRBJ2-2	CASSYYSWRPEELFF	TGTGCCAGCAGTTATTATTCGTGGAGGCCGGAGGAGCTGTTTTTT
TRBV10-3	TRBD1	NA	TRBJ1-1	CAISSRDRWTEAFF	TGTGCCATCAGTTCCCGGGACAGATGGACTGAAGCTTTCTTT
TRBV28	NA	once	TRBJ2-6	CASSPRQGIGSGANVLTF	TGTGCCAGCAGCCCAAGGCAGGGGATCGGCTCTGGGGCCAACGTCCTGACTTTC